This T cell receptor beta chain is drawn from a study of T cells in localized non-small cell lung cancer. Study-wide results and limits: Tumor trailed uninvolved adjacent lung in T cell clonality, which peaked there. Sequencing involved a lone tumor region, leaving heterogeneity possible. Out of the top 100 tumor clones, a median about 50 were seen in adjacent lung.

Sequencing used immunoSEQ multiplex PCR; TCRdb keeps in-frame clones, though not all of them. The table has 30,000 to 35,000 clones, 88% seen once. By its share, this clone is medium-sized. Its antigen is as yet unknown. The clonotype originates from a woman aged 40 to 75 with stage I lung adenocarcinoma. The specimen was peripheral blood, collected before any cancer treatment.

The chain's CDR3 is CASRESNQPQHF. CDR3 DNA sequence: TGTGCCAGCAGGGAGAGCAATCAGCCCCAGCATTTT. The chain has TRBV2 and TRBJ1-5; D not resolved. V gave up 6 bases and J gave up 1 base, with 4 bases separating them. Per germline, CDR1 SNHLY and CDR2 FYNNEI. There are 12 residues in the CDR3.